A single sample gave rise to the 21 T cell receptor beta chains below, sequenced in a study of cytomegalovirus exposure and HLA in healthy donors. In the PCR, 60 Vbeta and 13 Jbeta primers were used. Some clones are missing from TCRdb's copy, which holds only in-frame ones; the method was immunoSEQ multiplex PCR. Found here are some 44,000 clones, roughly 90% of them singletons; the top ten hold approximately 8%. Sequencing was carried out using PBMCs. The receptor source for this set is a woman aged 40-49 years in good health and CMV-seropositive.

CDR3 protein: CASSYDSFYEQYF. CDR3 nucleotides: TGCGCCAGCAGCTATGACAGCTTCTACGAGCAGTACTTC. The chain employs TRBV5-1 and TRBJ2-7; a possible D gene is TRBD1 (5 bases). Trimming left V 3 bases short and J 3 bases short, with 10 bases between. The germline gives CDR1 SGHRS, CDR2 YFSETQ. This CDR3 spans 13 amino acids.

The chain joins TRBV7-8 to TRBJ1-5; D unclear. Per germline, CDR1 SGHVS and CDR2 FQNEAQ. This CDR3 has 15 amino acids. V was pared by 5 bases and J by 4 bases, with 15 bases between. Here the CDR3 DNA reads TGTGCCAGCAGCCCCCGGAGCGACCCGAATCAGCCCCAGCATTTT. Translation: CASSPRSDPNQPQHF. The full variable domain, rest sourced from reference TRBV7-8 and TRBJ1-5, is GAGVSQSPRYKVAKRGQDVALRCDPISGHVSLFWYQQALGQGPEFLTYFQNEAQLDKSGLPSDRFFAERPEGSVSTLKIQRTQQEDSAVYLCASSPRSDPNQPQHFGDGTRLSIL.

This clone has a single count. The CDR3 protein is CASSWPTQYF. For the CDR3, the DNA is TGTGCCAGCAGTTGGCCGACCCAGTACTTC. V is TRBV6-5 and J is TRBJ2-5, with D unclear. The germline V and J ends were trimmed by 4 bases and 7 bases, with 4 bases remaining between them. The CDR3 totals 10 residues. Germline V gives CDR1 MNHEY, CDR2 SVGAGI.

CDR3 amino acids: CASSLEGGLAHNEQFF. Here the CDR3 DNA reads TGTGCCAGCAGCTTAGAAGGGGGCCTAGCCCACAATGAGCAGTTCTTC. The chain combines TRBV11-3 with TRBJ2-1; 7 nucleotides match TRBD1. The CDR3 totals 16 residues. The germline V gene encodes CDR1 SGHNT and CDR2 YENEEA. Trimming at V came to 0 bases and at J to 5 bases, leaving 7 bases not matched to a gene. The whole variable domain, remainder taken from reference TRBV11-3 and TRBJ2-1, is EAGVVQSPRYKIIEKKQPVAFWCNPISGHNTLYWYLQNLGQGPELLIRYENEEAVDDSQLPKDRFSAERLKGVDSTLKIQPAELGDSAVYLCASSLEGGLAHNEQFFGPGTRLTVL.

This chain connects TRBV11-2 to TRBJ2-7, with TRBD2 identical over 11 bases. The CDR3 has 15 amino acids. The V segment lost 3 bases and the J segment 6 bases; nucleotides outside the gene matches: 7. Per germline, CDR1 SGHAT and CDR2 FQNNGV. CDR3 residues: CASSFGGTSGGEQYF. The CDR3 nucleotides read TGTGCCAGCAGCTTTGGCGGGACTAGCGGTGGCGAGCAGTACTTC.

The chain is built from TRBV6-5 and TRBJ2-7; 7 nucleotides align to TRBD1. The germline CDR1 and CDR2 sequences are MNHEY and SVGAGI. The CDR3 consists of 12 residues. The junction had 4 bases not matched to a gene; V was cut back by 5 bases and J by 6 bases. CDR3 sequence: CASSDREFEQYF. CDR3 sequence (DNA): TGTGCCAGCAGTGACAGGGAGTTCGAGCAGTACTTC.

This clone was seen once. The chain has TRBV7-3 and TRBJ2-5; TRBD1 agrees at 8 bases. This CDR3 contains 14 residues. Per germline, CDR1 SGHTA and CDR2 FQGTGA. V lost 5 bases, J lost 5 bases, and 7 bases stayed unmatched. CDR3 bases: TGTGCCAGCAGCACCGGACAGGGTGGGGAGACCCAGTACTTC. It codes for CASSTGQGGETQYF.

The chain employs TRBV15 and TRBJ1-1; perhaps TRBD1 as D (5 bases). Between the trimmed V and J ends, which lost 4 bases and 4 bases, there was a span of 19 bases. The CDR3 sequence is 16 residues long. Germline V gene data show CDR1 as LNHNV and CDR2 as YYDKDF (reference sequence). The chain's CDR3 is CATSTTGRMRVTEAFF. The CDR3 nucleotides read TGTGCCACCAGCACAACAGGACGGATGAGAGTCACTGAAGCTTTCTTT. Looking up the rest from reference TRBV15 and TRBJ1-1 gives the full variable domain: DAMVIQNPRYQVTQFGKPVTLSCSQTLNHNVMYWYQQKSSQAPKLLFHYYDKDFNNEADTPDNFQSRRPNTSFCFLDIRSPGLGDTAMYLCATSTTGRMRVTEAFFGQGTRLTVV.

This clone showed up just once. The chain combines TRBV10-3 with TRBJ1-2; 9 bases agree with TRBD1. Germline CDR1 is ENHRY and CDR2 is SYGVKD. Trimming cost V 5 bases and J 2 bases; bases outside gene matches: 3. This CDR3 contains 14 residues. CDR3 residues: CAISPGQGNYGYTF. The DNA for the CDR3 is TGTGCCATCAGTCCGGGACAGGGCAACTATGGCTACACCTTC.

This clone was recorded a few times. The chain has TRBV5-4 and TRBJ2-7, with TRBD1 matching 7 bases. After removal of 2 bases from V and 12 bases from J, the junction contained 8 bases not matched to a gene. CDR3 length equals 12 residues. Germline values: CDR1 SGHNT, CDR2 YYREEE (reference sequence). The DNA of the CDR3 is TGTGCCAGCAGCTTTCAGGGGGTAGACGGGTACTTC. It specifies CASSFQGVDGYF.

V usage is TRBV30 and J usage is TRBJ1-2; D gene ambiguous. V lost 2 bases, J lost 8 bases, and 9 bases lay in between. The germline V gene encodes CDR1 GTSNPN and CDR2 SVGIG (reference sequence). This CDR3 contains 11 residues. The CDR3 DNA sequence: TGTGCCTGGAGTAATGTGGGCGGCTACACCTTC. This translates into CAWSNVGGYTF. Variable domain in full (rest from reference TRBV30 and TRBJ1-2): SQTIHQWPATLVQPVGSPLSLECTVEGTSNPNLYWYRQAAGRGLQLLFYSVGIGQISSEVPQNLSASRPQDRQFILSSKKLLLSDSGFYLCAWSNVGGYTFGSGTRLTVV.

Notes on this clone: This sample also contains other DNA sequences that code for the same CDR3. This CDR3 is CSVEAGNTEAFF. The CDR3 nucleotides are TGCAGCGTTGAAGCGGGAAACACTGAAGCTTTCTTT. V gene TRBV29-1 combines with J gene TRBJ1-1, with D hard to call. The CDR3 runs to 12 residues. Trimming took 1 base from V and 2 from J, leaving 5 bases between them. Germline CDR1 is SQVTM and CDR2 is ANQGSEA. Full variable domain (rest looked up from reference TRBV29-1 and TRBJ1-1): SAVISQKPSRDICQRGTSLTIQCQVDSQVTMMFWYRQQPGQSLTLIATANQGSEATYESGFVIDKFPISRPNLTFSTLTVSNMSPEDSSIYLCSVEAGNTEAFFGQGTRLTVV.

The V and J genes are TRBV19 and TRBJ2-7, with D possibly TRBD2 on 7 matching bases. This CDR3 spans 14 amino acids. Germline CDR1 is LNHDA and CDR2 is SQIVND (reference sequence). V lost 5 bases, J lost 6 bases, and 17 bases lay in between. Here the CDR3 reads CASSLPGAGVEQYF. The CDR3 DNA sequence: TGTGCCAGTAGTCTCCCGGGGGCGGGGGTCGAGCAGTACTTC.

V and J are TRBV5-3 and TRBJ1-1; D unclear. TRBV5-3 is noted as an ORF with a role that remains uncertain. The CDR3 is 13 amino acids. V lost 1 base and J 4 bases, leaving 8 bases between the germline ends. The CDR3 loop is CARSLSVGTEAFF. The CDR3 DNA sequence: TGTGCCAGAAGCTTGTCGGTTGGCACTGAAGCTTTCTTT.

DNA for the CDR3: TGTGCCAGCGTTATGAACACTGAAGCTTTCTTT. Protein: CASVMNTEAFF. This chain links TRBV6-5 with TRBJ1-1; D unclear. The CDR3 length is 11 residues. V was pared by 8 bases and J by 0 bases, with 4 bases between. Looked up from germline, CDR1 is MNHEY and CDR2 is SVGAGI.

This chain connects TRBV28 to TRBJ2-7; D unresolved. There are 14 residues in the CDR3. CDR1 MDHEN and CDR2 SYDVKM come from the germline V gene. V was shortened by 5 bases and J by 7 bases, with 18 bases between the two germline ends. In DNA, the CDR3 is TGTGCCAGCAGTCGGTCTTACCCATTGGAGGAGCAGTACTTC. Its translation is CASSRSYPLEEQYF.

Details on this clone: At one end the junction does not follow the germline gene, possibly because of a read error. This chain connects TRBV5-1 to TRBJ1-2; 8 nucleotides line up with TRBD1. This CDR3 region has 14 residues. Germline CDR1 is SGHRS and CDR2 is YFSETQ. CDR3 DNA sequence: TGCGCCAGCAGCCTGACAGGGGAAGTCTATGGCCACACCTTC. This encodes CASSLTGEVYGHTF.

The V call is TRBV7-2, the J call TRBJ1-2; no clear D gene. Trimming shortened V by 1 base and J by 1 base, and 10 bases separated the two germline ends. Germline V gives CDR1 SGHTA, CDR2 FQGNSA. The CDR3 has 15 residues. CDR3: CASSLDSYINYGYTF. The CDR3 nucleotides are TGTGCCAGCAGCTTAGATTCCTATATTAACTATGGCTACACCTTC. The variable domain in full, with the rest retrieved from reference TRBV7-2 and TRBJ1-2, is GAGVSQSPSNKVTEKGKDVELRCDPISGHTALYWYRQSLGQGLEFLIYFQGNSAPDKSGLPSDRFSAERTGGSVSTLTIQRTQQEDSAVYLCASSLDSYINYGYTFGSGTRLTVV.

The chain recombines TRBV5-6 with TRBJ2-7; TRBD2 might be the D (5 bases). Looked up from germline, CDR1 is SGHDT and CDR2 is YYEEEE. CDR3 length equals 12 residues. Deletions cut 1 base from V and 4 bases from J, with 6 bases between. CDR3: CASSLRGYEQYF. In DNA form, the CDR3 reads TGTGCCAGCAGCTTGCGGGGTTACGAGCAGTACTTC. Filled out from reference TRBV5-6 and TRBJ2-7, the complete variable domain reads DAGVTQSPTHLIKTRGQQVTLRCSPKSGHDTVSWYQQALGQGPQFIFQYYEEEERQRGNFPDRFSGHQFPNYSSELNVNALLLGDSALYLCASSLRGYEQYFGPGTRLTVT.

The rearrangement uses TRBV4-2 and TRBJ2-3, with 8 bases identical to TRBD2. V shed 0 bases, J shed 3 bases, and the junction held 5 bases outside the gene matches. The CDR3 has 16 amino acids. The germline V gene has CDR1 LGHNA and CDR2 YNFKEQ. This chain's CDR3 is CASSQEGSGATDTQYF. CDR3 nucleotides: TGTGCCAGCAGCCAAGAAGGTAGCGGGGCGACAGATACGCAGTATTTT.

This clone was counted between two and nine times. The V gene is TRBV5-6, the J gene TRBJ1-1, with D possibly matching TRBD1 (5 bases). CDR1 is SGHDT, CDR2 YYEEEE, per germline. Trimming took 4 bases from V and 2 from J, leaving 15 bases between them. The CDR3 length is 15 residues. The CDR3 here is CASSRQGVINTEAFF. Here the CDR3 DNA reads TGTGCCAGCAGCCGGCAGGGTGTAATTAACACTGAAGCTTTCTTT.